The clone carrying this T cell receptor beta chain occurred a few times. The source of the sample is a study of patients and donors after allogeneic stem cell transplantation. The V gene's germline CDR1 is SGHTA and CDR2 FQGNSA. The ends were cut back, 5 bases at V and 1 base at J, with 13 bases in the middle. The CDR3 covers 15 residues. TCRdb reprocessed the RT-PCR reads via MiXCR and lists one record per CDR3 protein. Among about 410,000 distinct CDR3 sequences listed, 16% were seen once. What was sequenced was blood, either unsorted or a sorted T cell fraction (not recorded which). The chain uses TRBV7-2 and TRBJ2-3, with TRBD2 as a possible D gene (7 bases). The TCR comes from a human donor who was either an allogeneic HSCT recipient or a stem cell or donor lymphocyte infusion donor (not recorded which). It is not recorded whose cells these are; they may come from a transplant donor. The CDR3 nucleotides read TGTGCCAGCAGCCCCCAAGGGGGGGGCACAGATACGCAGTATTTT. Its protein is CASSPQGGGTDTQYF.